One sample yielded the 28 T cell receptor beta chains listed below, sequenced in a study of T cells after yellow fever vaccination. TCRdb processed the 5' RACE reads anew with MiXCR; each CDR3 protein has one entry. The table records 140,000 to 150,000 distinct CDR3 sequences, about 6.9% of them present only once. The sequencing used CD4+ T cells sorted from PBMCs, collected 10 days after the yellow fever booster vaccination. Receptors were obtained from a man aged 30-40 years who received the YFV17D yellow fever vaccine.

Many counts were recorded for this clonotype. This rearrangement joins TRBV6-1 to TRBJ2-4; D perhaps matches TRBD2 (8 bases). This CDR3 spans 15 amino acids. V dropped 6 bases and J dropped 5 bases, with 17 bases sitting between them. Germline V gives CDR1 MNHNS, CDR2 SASEGT. CDR3 protein: CASRTGGGFQNIQYF. The CDR3 bases are TGTGCCAGCAGGACGGGAGGGGGCTTCCAAAACATTCAGTACTTC.

This chain joins TRBV29-1 and TRBJ1-6; 8 nucleotides agree with TRBD1. The J segment lost 7 bases and the V segment lost 7 bases, leaving 9 bases of the junction unmatched. Germline values: CDR1 SQVTM, CDR2 ANQGSEA. The CDR3 runs to 14 residues. CDR3 nucleotide sequence: TGCAGCGCCCGGACAGGGAACAAAAATTCACCCCTCCACTTT. This translates into CSARTGNKNSPLHF.

The table lists this clonotype with many counts. This chain uses TRBV7-2 with TRBJ2-2; 7 bases match TRBD2. V dropped 2 bases and J dropped 2; count of bases not matched to a gene: 2. The CDR3 length is 15 residues. The germline CDR1 and CDR2 sequences are SGHTA and FQGNSA. CDR3 amino acids: CASSLSSGNTGELFF. The DNA of the CDR3 is TGTGCCAGCAGCTTATCTAGCGGTAACACCGGGGAGCTGTTTTTT.

This clonotype was counted ten times or more. The chain couples TRBV10-2 to TRBJ2-7; D uncertain. V was shortened by 0 bases and J by 3 bases, with 12 bases between the two germline ends. CDR1 is WSHSY and CDR2 is SAAADI in the germline V gene. This CDR3 has 15 amino acids. CDR3 sequence: CASSESIRDYYEQYF. As DNA, the CDR3 is TGCGCCAGCAGTGAGTCGATTAGGGATTACTACGAGCAGTACTTC.

The chain uses TRBV9 and TRBJ2-3, with 12 bases identical to TRBD2. With V trimmed by 1 base and J by 5 bases, 2 bases remained unmatched. Per germline, CDR1 SGDLS and CDR2 YYNGEE. The CDR3 totals 15 residues. The CDR3 DNA follows: TGTGCCAGCAGCGTAACGGGACTAGCGGGAGATACGCAGTATTTT. Residues: CASSVTGLAGDTQYF.

The sample holds many counts of this clonotype. The genes are TRBV10-3 and TRBJ2-7; tentatively, D is TRBD1 or TRBD2 (5 bases each). V shed 9 bases and J shed 2 bases, with 29 bases lying between them. The CDR3 totals 18 residues. Germline V lookup: CDR1 ENHRY, CDR2 SYGVKD. CDR3 sequence (DNA): TGTGCCATTCCCCCCCTTGCTGAGGGGTACTTCCGCCCCTACGAGCAGTACTTC. This encodes CAIPPLAEGYFRPYEQYF.

The sample holds a few counts of this clonotype. The V call is TRBV20-1, the J call TRBJ2-2; D is uncertain. The CDR3 has 13 amino acids. The germline V gene has CDR1 DFQATT and CDR2 SNEGSKA (reference sequence). V dropped 4 bases and J dropped 8 bases, with 14 bases sitting between them. The CDR3 DNA is TGCAGTGCTAAGTCAGTTGTCGGTGGGGAGCTGTTTTTT. Residues: CSAKSVVGGELFF.

Ten or more counts support this clonotype. The chain employs TRBV7-2 and TRBJ2-3; D remains ambiguous. CDR3 length equals 15 residues. The germline CDR1 and CDR2 sequences are SGHTA and FQGNSA. Trimming took off 5 bases at V and 0 bases at J, with 12 bases between the two ends. CDR3 region: CASSQQQPSTDTQYF. Here the CDR3 DNA reads TGTGCCAGCAGCCAGCAGCAGCCTAGCACAGATACGCAGTATTTT.

Many counts were recorded for this clonotype. The chain employs TRBV20-1 and TRBJ2-1; 13 bases are a match to TRBD2. V shed 2 bases and J 8 bases; nucleotides not matched to a gene: 9. The CDR3 covers 16 residues. CDR1 DFQATT and CDR2 SNEGSKA come from the germline V gene (reference sequence). CDR3 amino acids: CSARLRTSGRYHEQFF. Here the CDR3 DNA reads TGCAGTGCTAGACTGCGGACTAGCGGGAGATACCATGAGCAGTTCTTC.

Ten or more counts support this clonotype. The genes are TRBV5-1 and TRBJ1-2; 8 bases are a match to TRBD1. V trimming: 3 bases; J trimming: 1 base; junction bases outside the gene matches: 2. The CDR3 has 14 residues. Per the germline V gene, CDR1 is SGHRS and CDR2 is YFSETQ. CDR3 nucleotides: TGCGCCAGCAGCTGGGGACAGGATAACTATGGCTACACCTTC. The encoded protein is CASSWGQDNYGYTF.

This clonotype was picked up many times. The chain uses TRBV30 and TRBJ1-4, with 8 bases matching TRBD1. The junction had 2 bases not matched to a gene; V was cut back by 1 base and J by 1 base. Germline values: CDR1 GTSNPN, CDR2 SVGIG (reference sequence). The CDR3 is made up of 15 amino acids. For the CDR3, the DNA is TGTGCCTGGAGTGGCAGGGGGCGAACTAATGAAAAACTGTTTTTT. Encoded protein: CAWSGRGRTNEKLFF.

This rearrangement joins TRBV5-1 to TRBJ2-2; D remains unclear. The V and J ends lost 6 bases and 8 bases respectively, with 17 bases between them. Germline assignment: CDR1 SGHRS and CDR2 YFSETQ. CDR3 size: 14 residues. The DNA for the CDR3 is TGCGCCAGCACCAGTAAGAACCCGGAGGGGGAGCTGTTTTTT. Its translation is CASTSKNPEGELFF.

This clonotype occurred many times. The chain links TRBV15 to TRBJ2-1; 7 bases align to TRBD2. The CDR3 spans 13 residues. V gave up 0 bases and J gave up 9 bases; unmatched junction bases: 2. CDR1 LNHNV and CDR2 YYDKDF come from the germline V gene (reference sequence). The CDR3 protein is CATSREGGGEQFF. CDR3 DNA sequence: TGTGCCACCAGCAGAGAGGGGGGGGGTGAGCAGTTCTTC.

This clonotype was counted a few times. The chain employs TRBV30 and TRBJ2-1, with 11 nucleotides matching TRBD2. The CDR3 extends over 14 amino acids. The V segment lost 3 bases and the J segment 6 bases; nucleotides outside the gene matches: 4. Germline V gene lookup returns CDR1 GTSNPN and CDR2 SVGIG (reference sequence). CDR3 amino acids: CAWRTTSGINEQFF. The CDR3 DNA reads as TGTGCCTGGAGGACGACTAGCGGGATCAATGAGCAGTTCTTC.

This clonotype was found many times. This chain joins TRBV18 and TRBJ1-1; 10 bases match TRBD1. The J segment lost 6 bases and the V segment lost 1 base, leaving 14 bases of the junction unmatched. The CDR3 contains 18 residues. The germline gives CDR1 KGHSH, CDR2 LQKENI. CDR3 coding DNA: TGTGCCAGCTCACCACGTAGAGCCGGGACAGGGGTTGTCGCTGAAGCTTTCTTT. Translated: CASSPRRAGTGVVAEAFF.

The chain has TRBV7-2 and TRBJ2-7; 8 bases fit TRBD2. The germline gives CDR1 SGHTA, CDR2 FQGNSA. The CDR3 spans 16 residues. The J segment lost 6 bases and the V segment lost 1 base, leaving 11 bases of the junction unmatched. The CDR3 DNA follows: TGTGCCAGCAGCTTAGTGTCGACTAGCGTTTCTGGCGAGCAGTACTTC. It translates to CASSLVSTSVSGEQYF. The full variable domain, its missing parts supplied by reference TRBV7-2 and TRBJ2-7, is GAGVSQSPSNKVTEKGKDVELRCDPISGHTALYWYRQSLGQGLEFLIYFQGNSAPDKSGLPSDRFSAERTGGSVSTLTIQRTQQEDSAVYLCASSLVSTSVSGEQYFGPGTRLTVT.

This clonotype appeared many times. The chain recombines TRBV25-1 with TRBJ2-5; D possibly corresponds to TRBD2 (5 bases). The CDR3 contains 17 residues. Germline V gene sequence: CDR1 MGHDK, CDR2 SYGVNS. The V and J ends lost 7 bases and 4 bases respectively, with 25 bases between them. The CDR3: CASTEGLRSGWSETQYF. Here the CDR3 DNA reads TGTGCCAGCACCGAAGGGTTGCGGTCGGGGTGGTCAGAGACCCAGTACTTC. Based on the CDR3 plus reference TRBV25-1 and TRBJ2-5, the full variable domain is EADIYQTPRYLVIGTGKKITLECSQTMGHDKMYWYQQDPGMELHLIHYSYGVNSTEKGDLSSESTVSRIRTEHFPLTLESARPSHTSQYLCASTEGLRSGWSETQYFGPGTRLLVL.

This clonotype was picked up many times. This sequence joins TRBV29-1 and TRBJ1-6, with D perhaps matching TRBD1 (5 bases). The germline V gene encodes CDR1 SQVTM and CDR2 ANQGSEA. CDR3 length: 13 amino acids. V lost 6 bases to trimming and J lost 3 bases, with 9 bases between them. The CDR3 nucleotides read TGCAGCGTGGGGACGGACTATAATTCACCCCTCCACTTT. This encodes CSVGTDYNSPLHF.

This clonotype was counted at least ten times. CDR3 nucleotide sequence: TGTGCCAGCAGCTTTGGCAGGGGGGTAACCTACGAGCAGTACTTC. Residues: CASSFGRGVTYEQYF. This chain joins TRBV5-5 and TRBJ2-7; D possibly corresponds to TRBD1 (7 bases). The V gene lost 2 bases and the J gene lost 2 bases, with 14 bases spanning the gap. CDR1 is SGHKS, CDR2 YYEKEE, per germline (reference sequence). There are 15 residues in the CDR3.

This clonotype was found many times. V and J are TRBV28 and TRBJ2-5; tentative D call: TRBD1 (5 bases). Germline V lookup: CDR1 MDHEN, CDR2 SYDVKM. This CDR3 has 15 amino acids. Trimming took off 5 bases at V and 1 base at J, with 14 bases between the two ends. CDR3 protein: CASSTYRLSQETQYF. DNA of the CDR3: TGTGCCAGCAGTACATACAGGTTATCCCAAGAGACCCAGTACTTC.

This clonotype was observed at least ten times. V is TRBV5-1 and J is TRBJ2-1, with TRBD2 matching over 7 bases. The CDR3 is made up of 16 amino acids. After removal of 0 bases from V and 4 bases from J, the junction contained 7 bases not matched to a gene. The germline CDR1 and CDR2 sequences are SGHRS and YFSETQ. The CDR3 bases are TGCGCCAGCAGCTTGGAGAGCGGGACTATTTACAATGAGCAGTTCTTC. The encoded protein is CASSLESGTIYNEQFF.

This clonotype was detected many times. The chain uses TRBV7-3 and TRBJ2-1, with D possibly TRBD2 on 6 matching bases. Trimming cost V 4 bases and J 11 bases, with 24 bases left between them. In germline, CDR1 is SGHTA, CDR2 FQGTGA. The CDR3 consists of 16 residues. The DNA for the CDR3 is TGTGCCAGCAGCTCAACCTCCCTTCGGTCGGGGGATCAGCAGTTCTTC. The encoded protein is CASSSTSLRSGDQQFF.

This clonotype was seen ten or more times. The junction departs from germline at one end; a sequencing error may be responsible. The chain recombines TRBV7-7 with TRBJ2-6; D may be TRBD1 or TRBD2 (5 bases each). CDR3 length: 17 residues. CDR1 SSHAT and CDR2 FNYEAQ come from the germline V gene (reference sequence). The CDR3 region is CASSPLPGSSGANVLTF. The CDR3 DNA is TGTGCTAGCAGCCCACTCCCAGGGAGTTCTGGGGCCAACGTCCTGACTTTC.

This clonotype was observed a handful of times. The rearrangement links TRBV29-1 to TRBJ1-2; D ambiguous. CDR1 and CDR2 (germline): SQVTM, ANQGSEA. This CDR3 region has 10 residues. V was shortened by 7 bases and J by 13 bases, with 16 bases between the two germline ends. The CDR3 sequence: CSAVLGEVTF. The CDR3, as DNA: TGCAGCGCCGTTTTGGGAGAAGTCACCTTC.

On this clonotype itself: Possible read error: a much larger clone is one base away. The chain is built from TRBV20-1 and TRBJ1-1, with D unclear. The germline CDR1 and CDR2 sequences are DFQATT and SNEGSKA (reference sequence). This CDR3 is 12 amino acids long. V was trimmed by 4 bases and J by 2 bases, leaving 8 bases between them. Written as DNA, the CDR3 is TGCAGTGCTATGTTGGCCAACACTGAAGCTTTCTTT. It encodes CSAMLANTEAFF.

Concerning this clonotype: A much larger clone lies a single base off, so this may be a read error. The rearrangement uses TRBV7-8 and TRBJ2-1; D is perhaps TRBD1 (6 bases). From germline, CDR1 is SGHVS and CDR2 FQNEAQ. The CDR3 runs 17 residues. Trimming shortened V by 1 base and J by 3 bases, and 16 bases separated the two germline ends. The CDR3 DNA sequence: TGTGCCAGCAGCTTAGGGAGTCGGACAGCGATCTACAATGAGCAGTTCTTC. Translation: CASSLGSRTAIYNEQFF.

This clonotype was counted at least ten times. This rearrangement joins TRBV11-3 to TRBJ2-7; 7 nucleotides agree with TRBD1. Unmatched junction bases numbered 4, after V lost 6 bases and J lost 2 bases. This CDR3 contains 13 residues. Per the germline V gene, CDR1 is SGHNT and CDR2 is YENEEA. CDR3 sequence reads: CASSEGAPYEQYF. CDR3 DNA: TGTGCCAGCAGTGAGGGGGCACCCTACGAGCAGTACTTC.

This clonotype has a count of ten or more. V usage is TRBV18 and J usage is TRBJ2-7; TRBD2 might be the D (6 bases). Between the trimmed V and J ends, which lost 5 bases and 2 bases, there was a span of 7 bases. Germline V gives CDR1 KGHSH, CDR2 LQKENI. This CDR3 contains 12 residues. DNA for the CDR3: TGTGCCAGCTCATCGGGGGCCTACGAGCAGTACTTC. It is translated as CASSSGAYEQYF.